These 23 T cell receptor beta chains share one sample of origin, sequenced in a study of identical twins. From the 5' RACE reads, TCRdb called clonotypes with MiXCR, one entry per CDR3 protein. The table lists under 250,000 distinct CDR3 sequences, approximately 8.3% of them singletons. The same data also contributed to another study, on yellow fever vaccine responses in identical twins.

Sequencing was done on a sample of memory (CD45RO+) T cells sorted from blood. The origin of the receptors is a woman under 30 in good health.

This clonotype occurred many times. The J gene is TRBJ2-2, the V gene TRBV7-2; D unclear. V was trimmed by 5 bases and J by 5 bases, leaving 9 bases between them. The CDR3 spans 13 residues. CDR1 is SGHTA and CDR2 is FQGNSA in the germline V gene. In DNA form, the CDR3 reads TGTGCCAGCAGCCGCCTAAGGACCGGGGAGCTGTTTTTT. Residues: CASSRLRTGELFF.

This clonotype was observed many times. This chain connects TRBV20-1 to TRBJ2-3, with TRBD2 as a possible D gene (6 bases). The germline V gene has CDR1 DFQATT and CDR2 SNEGSKA (reference sequence). The germline V and J ends were trimmed by 1 base and 6 bases, with 17 bases remaining between them. The CDR3 runs to 15 residues. The CDR3 DNA reads as TGCAGTGCTAGAGGGACAACGGGAGATAGTGATACGCAGTATTTT. This gives the protein CSARGTTGDSDTQYF.

This clonotype was picked up many times. The chain employs TRBV29-1 and TRBJ2-3, with a tentative D call TRBD2 (6 bases). The CDR3 extends over 15 amino acids. Trimming removed 1 base from V and 2 bases from J, with 13 bases in between. CDR1 SQVTM and CDR2 ANQGSEA come from the germline V gene. CDR3 residues: CSVEGSGKPTDTQYF. As DNA, the CDR3 is TGCAGCGTTGAAGGTAGCGGAAAACCCACAGATACGCAGTATTTT.

This clonotype was detected only a few times. This chain joins TRBV10-2 and TRBJ2-7; 8 bases line up with TRBD2. J was trimmed by 1 base and V by 4 bases; bases with no gene match: 15. The V gene's germline CDR1 is WSHSY and CDR2 SAAADI. The CDR3 has 18 amino acids. The CDR3 protein is CASSGDLGAGANSYEQYF. CDR3 DNA sequence: TGCGCCAGCAGTGGCGACCTTGGAGCGGGAGCCAATTCCTACGAGCAGTACTTC.

The rearrangement uses TRBV27 and TRBJ1-2; 9 bases map to TRBD1. The CDR3 runs 15 residues. Germline assignment: CDR1 MNHEY and CDR2 SMNVEV (reference sequence). The junction had 10 bases not matched to a gene; V was cut back by 7 bases and J by 4 bases. Written as DNA, the CDR3 is TGTGCCAGCAAAGTAACAGGGGGCTTCGGCTATGGCTACACCTTC. Its protein is CASKVTGGFGYGYTF.

This clonotype was recorded at least ten times. The chain combines TRBV7-2 with TRBJ2-1, with D possibly being TRBD2 (5 bases). Germline CDR1 is SGHTA and CDR2 is FQGNSA. V lost 7 bases to trimming and J lost 5 bases, with 12 bases between them. There are 13 residues in the CDR3. CDR3 residues: CASTDWINNEQFF. The DNA for the CDR3 is TGTGCCAGCACGGACTGGATAAACAATGAGCAGTTCTTC.

The chain recombines TRBV25-1 with TRBJ2-6; 10 nucleotides agree with TRBD1. Germline V gene lookup returns CDR1 MGHDK and CDR2 SYGVNS. There are 19 residues in the CDR3. V shed 1 base and J 0 bases; nucleotides not matched to a gene: 6. The CDR3 DNA sequence: TGTGCCAGCAGTGAATCGGGACAGGGGCGACTCTCTGGGGCCAACGTCCTGACTTTC. Amino acids: CASSESGQGRLSGANVLTF.

This sequence joins TRBV20-1 and TRBJ2-3, with 7 positions matching TRBD2. The ends lost 3 bases at V and 1 base at J; junction bases unmatched: 16. There are 18 residues in the CDR3. CDR1 is DFQATT and CDR2 is SNEGSKA in the germline V gene (reference sequence). The CDR3 protein is CSARTATSDYVGTDTQYF. The CDR3 nucleotides are TGCAGTGCTAGGACGGCCACTAGCGACTATGTAGGCACAGATACGCAGTATTTT.

This clonotype appeared many times. This chain uses TRBV18 with TRBJ2-5; 8 bases align to TRBD2. Germline assignment: CDR1 KGHSH and CDR2 LQKENI. V lost 0 bases and J lost 4; bases outside the gene matches: 13. The CDR3 totals 18 residues. The chain's CDR3 is CASSPPENSGMRGETQYF. CDR3 in DNA: TGTGCCAGCTCACCACCGGAGAATAGCGGGATGAGGGGAGAGACCCAGTACTTC.

The rearrangement uses TRBV28 and TRBJ2-7; D is possibly TRBD1 (5 bases). Deletions cut 4 bases from V and 6 bases from J, with 22 bases between. Per germline, CDR1 MDHEN and CDR2 SYDVKM. This CDR3 is built from 16 residues. In nucleotides, the CDR3 is TGTGCCAGCAGTTCTCCATCGGAGCAGGGCGTTGGCGAGCAGTACTTC. Residues: CASSSPSEQGVGEQYF.

V and J are TRBV20-1 and TRBJ2-7; no definite D call. The CDR3 is made up of 13 amino acids. Per germline, CDR1 DFQATT and CDR2 SNEGSKA (reference sequence). V was cut by 1 base and J by 3 bases, with 10 bases left in between. For the CDR3, the DNA is TGCAGTGCTAGAGGGTGGGATGTCTACGAGCAGTACTTC. It codes for CSARGWDVYEQYF.

This clonotype was seen a handful of times. This chain joins TRBV20-1 and TRBJ1-2; D is undetermined. The germline gives CDR1 DFQATT, CDR2 SNEGSKA (reference sequence). The length of the CDR3 is 12 residues. The V end was cut by 4 bases, the J end by 6 bases, with 12 bases between. The CDR3 nucleotides read TGCAGTGCTACATCAGTTCGAAATGGCTACACCTTC. Its protein is CSATSVRNGYTF.

The chain carries TRBV2 and TRBJ2-7; TRBD2 agrees at 15 bases. Germline V CDR1 and CDR2: SNHLY, FYNNEI. This CDR3 contains 18 residues. Trimming removed 7 bases from V and 3 bases from J; junction bases left unmatched: 13. The CDR3 nucleotides read TGTGCCAGCAATGGGGATTCCGGGACTAGCGGGAGGCACTACGAGCAGTACTTC. This gives the protein CASNGDSGTSGRHYEQYF.

Many counts were recorded for this clonotype. The chain has TRBV27 and TRBJ2-7; D is possibly TRBD1 (7 bases). Trimming cost V 7 bases and J 3 bases, with 19 bases left between them. Germline CDR1 MNHEY, CDR2 SMNVEV (reference sequence). The CDR3 runs to 15 residues. The CDR3 region has the DNA TGTGCCAGCATCGAGACAGGGAGGATGATCTACGAGCAGTACTTC. Translation gives CASIETGRMIYEQYF.

In this sample, this clonotype turned up many times. The rearrangement uses TRBV20-1 and TRBJ2-2; 9 nucleotides match TRBD2. The length of the CDR3 is 16 residues. Looked up from germline, CDR1 is DFQATT and CDR2 is SNEGSKA (reference sequence). Germline trimming cut 0 bases from V and 3 bases from J; bases unmatched to any gene: 5. The CDR3 DNA reads as TGCAGTGCTAGAGACGGATTAGCGGGGGACACCGGGGAGCTGTTTTTT. Translating it yields CSARDGLAGDTGELFF.

This clonotype was observed a handful of times. The rearrangement joins TRBV18 to TRBJ2-2; TRBD1 is a possible D gene (5 bases). V lost 0 bases to trimming and J lost 0 bases, with 8 bases between them. Per the germline V gene, CDR1 is KGHSH and CDR2 is LQKENI. This CDR3 comprises 16 residues. CDR3 sequence (DNA): TGTGCCAGCTCACCACCGACCAGGGCGAACACCGGGGAGCTGTTTTTT. As protein: CASSPPTRANTGELFF.

V and J are TRBV2 and TRBJ2-1; maybe TRBD1 (6 bases). Per germline, CDR1 SNHLY and CDR2 FYNNEI. This CDR3 spans 14 amino acids. V lost 4 bases and J lost 6, with 13 bases in between. CDR3 in DNA: TGTGCCAGCAGTGCAACGGACAGAGTCAATGAGCAGTTCTTC. It is translated as CASSATDRVNEQFF.

At least ten counts were recorded for this clonotype. V and J are TRBV5-1 and TRBJ1-1; the D gene is possibly TRBD1 (5 bases). Germline loops: CDR1 SGHRS, CDR2 YFSETQ. The CDR3 is 13 amino acids. The V end lost 4 bases, the J end lost 3 bases, and 10 bases lay between the germline ends. CDR3 nucleotide sequence: TGCGCCAGCAGCCAGCAGGGTGACACTGAAGCTTTCTTT. Its protein product is CASSQQGDTEAFF.

This clonotype is medium-sized within its sample. V usage is TRBV5-1 and J usage is TRBJ1-1, with unresolved D. The length of the CDR3 is 13 residues. The germline V gene encodes CDR1 SGHRS and CDR2 YFSETQ. Between the trimmed V and J ends, which lost 3 bases and 1 base, there was a span of 7 bases. The CDR3 coding sequence is TGCGCCAGCAGCTCTGATCCGAACACTGAAGCTTTCTTT. Translated: CASSSDPNTEAFF.

This clonotype has more than one count but fewer than ten. This chain joins TRBV5-1 and TRBJ2-5; 11 bases map to TRBD2. Germline lookup yields CDR1 SGHRS and CDR2 YFSETQ. CDR3 length: 16 amino acids. With V trimmed by 0 bases and J by 5 bases, 6 bases remained unmatched. CDR3 sequence: CASSLAASGGSETQYF. CDR3 sequence (DNA): TGCGCCAGCAGCTTGGCGGCTAGCGGGGGGAGTGAGACCCAGTACTTC. The variable domain in full, completed from reference TRBV5-1 and TRBJ2-5, reads KAGVTQTPRYLIKTRGQQVTLSCSPISGHRSVSWYQQTPGQGLQFLFEYFSETQRNKGNFPGRFSGRQFSNSRSEMNVSTLELGDSALYLCASSLAASGGSETQYFGPGTRLLVL.

The chain employs TRBV9 and TRBJ1-2; possible D gene TRBD1, 6 bases. V was trimmed by 2 bases and J by 5 bases, leaving 13 bases between them. There are 14 residues in the CDR3. CDR1 and CDR2 from the germline V gene are SGDLS and YYNGEE. The chain's CDR3 is CASSVGTIPYGYTF. The DNA of the CDR3 is TGTGCCAGCAGCGTCGGGACAATTCCTTATGGCTACACCTTC.

The chain recombines TRBV29-1 with TRBJ2-3; 12 positions match TRBD2. The V segment lost 7 bases and the J segment 0 bases; nucleotides outside the gene matches: 14. The CDR3 totals 18 residues. Germline values: CDR1 SQVTM, CDR2 ANQGSEA. The CDR3 protein is CSAKGLLAGGRSTDTQYF. CDR3 sequence (DNA): TGCAGCGCCAAGGGGTTACTAGCGGGGGGCCGGAGCACAGATACGCAGTATTTT.

This clonotype was seen many times. The chain uses TRBV29-1 and TRBJ2-5; 11 nucleotides agree with TRBD2. After removal of 5 bases from V and 5 bases from J, the junction contained 10 bases not matched to a gene. This CDR3 has 15 amino acids. Germline V CDR1 and CDR2: SQVTM, ANQGSEA. The CDR3 nucleotides read TGCAGCGTTTCCACAGTAGCGGGGGGGAAGGAGACCCAGTACTTC. This encodes CSVSTVAGGKETQYF. Filled out from reference TRBV29-1 and TRBJ2-5, the complete variable domain reads SAVISQKPSRDICQRGTSLTIQCQVDSQVTMMFWYRQQPGQSLTLIATANQGSEATYESGFVIDKFPISRPNLTFSTLTVSNMSPEDSSIYLCSVSTVAGGKETQYFGPGTRLLVL.